This entry lists 25 T cell receptor beta chains sequenced from one sample in a study of T cell clonality in common variable immunodeficiency. Sequencing used immunoSEQ multiplex PCR; TCRdb keeps in-frame clones, though not all of them. The sample has 40,000 to 60,000 clones, none seen only once. The sequenced sample was peripheral blood mononuclear cells. These receptors originate from a person aged 18-69 years in good health.

This clone showed up many times. CDR3 bases read: TGTGCCAGTAGTATAGCGGATACG. It specifies CASSIADT. The CDR3 in its entirety is CASSIADTQYF. The chain carries TRBV19 and TRBJ2-3; D gene unclear. The read terminates 3 residues ahead of where the CDR3 ends, so the germline J gene completes it. The V and J ends lost 1 base and 6 bases respectively, with 2 bases between them. CDR1 is LNHDA and CDR2 is SQIVND in the germline V gene (reference sequence). This CDR3 comprises 11 residues. The entire variable domain, with the rest obtained from reference TRBV19 and TRBJ2-3, is as follows: DGGITQSPKYLFRKEGQNVTLSCEQNLNHDAMYWYRQDPGQGLRLIYYSQIVNDFQKGDIAEGYSVSREKKESFPLTVTSAQKNPTAFYLCASSIADTQYFGPGTRLTVL.

This clone was seen many times. CDR3 DNA (partial): TGTGCCAGCAGCTTGACTAGCGGGAAACAGACG. It specifies CASSLTSGKQT. The CDR3 in its entirety is CASSLTSGKQTQYF. The chain is built from TRBV7-3 and TRBJ2-3; 11 nucleotides match TRBD2. With the read ending 3 residues before the CDR3 end, the germline J gene is used to fill in that end. The germline V gene encodes CDR1 SGHTA and CDR2 FQGTGA. The CDR3 covers 14 residues.

This clone showed up many times. Read data end 3 residues before the CDR3 end; the end is taken from the germline J gene. V gene TRBV7-3 combines with J gene TRBJ2-7, with D possibly TRBD2 on 6 matching bases. Germline V lookup: CDR1 SGHTA, CDR2 FQGTGA. This CDR3 comprises 14 residues. Trimming removed 4 bases at V and 2 bases at J, with 12 bases between. CDR3 loop: CASSWLSGPYEQYF. The sequenced part of the CDR3 DNA is TGTGCCAGCAGCTGGCTGAGCGGGCCCTACGAG.

Many counts were recorded for this clone. The read ends 3 residues before the CDR3 terminus; that terminus is restored from the germline J gene. This chain joins TRBV20-1 and TRBJ2-3, with TRBD2 matching over 9 bases. This CDR3 region has 15 residues. Germline values: CDR1 DFQATT, CDR2 SNEGSKA (reference sequence). The trim removed 0 bases at V and 4 bases at J, leaving 5 bases unmatched. The DNA read from the CDR3 is TGCAGTGCTAGAGATTGGCGGGGGGGCCCAGATACG. It codes for CSARDWRGGPDT. In full, the CDR3 is CSARDWRGGPDTQYF.

This clone was seen many times. The read finishes 3 residues shy of the CDR3 end, and the germline J gene is used to complete it. The chain has TRBV20-1 and TRBJ2-7; TRBD1 matches 9 bases. Germline CDR1 DFQATT, CDR2 SNEGSKA (reference sequence). This CDR3 spans 15 amino acids. With 1 base clipped from V and 3 bases from J, the junction kept 7 bases outside the gene matches. Partial CDR3 DNA: TGCAGTGCTAGAGCACCGGGACAGGGTTTCTACGAG. Translation: CSARAPGQGFYE. The full-length CDR3 reads as CSARAPGQGFYEQYF.

The table lists this clone with a few counts. The CDR3 DNA, read in part, is TGTGCCTGGACCGGGACAGGGCCCTACAATGAC. Its protein product is CAWTGTGPYND. The complete CDR3 sequence is CAWTGTGPYNDYTF. The rearrangement uses TRBV30 and TRBJ1-2; 9 bases align to TRBD1. Sequencing ends 3 residues short of the CDR3 end; the germline J gene provides the rest. The germline CDR1 and CDR2 sequences are GTSNPN and SVGIG (reference sequence). The CDR3 loop spans 14 amino acids.

The sample holds many counts of this clone. Read coverage stops 3 residues before the CDR3 terminus; the germline J gene supplies the remainder. This chain joins TRBV7-9 and TRBJ2-1; 9 bases agree with TRBD2. V shed 1 base and J 7 bases; nucleotides not matched to a gene: 5. This CDR3 has 15 amino acids. The germline V gene has CDR1 SEHNR and CDR2 FQNEAQ (reference sequence). The CDR3 loop is CASSLVAGVGNEQFF. Partial CDR3 DNA: TGTGCCAGCAGCTTAGTAGCGGGGGTAGGTAATGAG.

This clone was counted ten times or more. The read terminates 3 residues before the CDR3 end, so the remaining end is supplied by the germline J gene. This chain connects TRBV7-2 to TRBJ2-7, with 9 bases fitting TRBD2. Germline trimming cut 8 bases from V and 2 bases from J; bases unmatched to any gene: 7. Germline V gene data show CDR1 as SGHTA and CDR2 as FQGNSA. This CDR3 has 14 amino acids. The sequenced part of the CDR3 DNA is TGTGCCAGCGGATACGCGGGGGGGACCTACGAG. It encodes CASGYAGGTYE. The entire CDR3 sequence reads CASGYAGGTYEQYF.

This clone was recorded many times. The CDR3 sequence is CSARGYLAGPRAETQYF. The sequenced CDR3 bases are TGCAGTGCTAGGGGGTACTTAGCGGGGCCCCGGGCAGAGACT. The chain has TRBV20-1 and TRBJ2-4, with 8 bases aligning to TRBD2. The sequenced fragment ends 3 residues before the CDR3 boundary, so the rest is inferred from the germline J gene. The CDR3 contains 17 residues. The V gene's germline CDR1 is DFQATT and CDR2 SNEGSKA (reference sequence).

Points on this clone: The sequence runs out 3 residues before the end of the CDR3; the remainder is reconstructed from the germline J gene. The gene calls are TRBV20-1 and TRBJ1-1; D call uncertain. The CDR3 consists of 10 residues. Germline V gives CDR1 DFQATT, CDR2 SNEGSKA (reference sequence). The CDR3 protein is CSARDVAAFF. The sequenced part of the CDR3 DNA is TGCAGTGCTAGAGACGTAGCA.

At least ten counts were recorded for this clone. The read is 3 residues too short to cover the CDR3 end, so that end is filled in from the germline J gene. The chain carries TRBV10-3 and TRBJ2-2; tentatively, D is TRBD2 (5 bases). Germline assignment: CDR1 ENHRY and CDR2 SYGVKD. The CDR3 is made up of 13 amino acids. The part of the CDR3 DNA that was read is TGTGCCATCAGTGAGTCTGAGGGTGAAAAG. It yields the protein CAISESEGEK. The CDR3 reads in full as CAISESEGEKLFF.

The table lists this clone with many counts. From the germline J gene comes the end of the CDR3, since the read stops 3 residues before it. The V gene is TRBV30, the J gene TRBJ2-5; TRBD2 is a possible D gene (5 bases). CDR3 length: 12 amino acids. V shed 2 bases and J shed 6 bases, with 10 bases lying between them. Per germline, CDR1 GTSNPN and CDR2 SVGIG (reference sequence). CDR3 DNA, as far as it was read: TGTGCCTGGAGTCGGGGAGAGAAGACC. This codes for CAWSRGEKT. The CDR3, in full, reads CAWSRGEKTQYF.

This clone was seen many times. The read stops 3 residues short of the end of the CDR3; the missing end is completed from the germline J gene. The gene calls are TRBV7-9 and TRBJ1-2, with 7 nucleotides matching TRBD1. Germline CDR1 and CDR2: SEHNR and FQNEAQ (reference sequence). This CDR3 contains 14 residues. The DNA read from the CDR3 is TGTGCCAGCAGCTTAGGCCGACAGGGCCGGGGC. Its translation is CASSLGRQGRG. The CDR3 in full is CASSLGRQGRGYTF.

This clone was counted ten times or more. The CDR3 is cut off 3 residues early in the read; its end comes from the germline J gene. The V call is TRBV7-6, the J call TRBJ2-7; possible D gene TRBD1, 5 bases. Trimming shortened V by 0 bases and J by 6 bases, and 12 bases separated the two germline ends. The CDR3 runs to 14 residues. Germline CDR1 reads SGHVS; CDR2 reads FNYEAQ. CDR3 sequence reads: CASSLALEGVEQYF. Partial CDR3 DNA: TGTGCCAGCAGCTTAGCGCTTGAAGGGGTCGAG.

This clone was counted many times. From the germline J gene comes the end of the CDR3, since the read stops 3 residues before it. The chain joins TRBV7-2 to TRBJ2-7, with TRBD1 matching 8 bases. V lost 5 bases and J lost 0; bases outside the gene matches: 6. The V gene's germline CDR1 is SGHTA and CDR2 FQGNSA. CDR3 length equals 15 residues. The sequenced part of the CDR3 DNA is TGTGCCAGCAGCCCCCCCGGGACAGGCTCCTACGAG. As protein: CASSPPGTGSYE. The CDR3 as a whole reads CASSPPGTGSYEQYF.

This clone has ten or more counts. The CDR3 end is not reached by the read, which stops 3 residues before it; the germline J gene fills it in. The chain carries TRBV6-2 or TRBV6-3 and TRBJ2-5; 8 bases match TRBD2. CDR1 and CDR2 from the germline V gene are MNHEY and SVGEGT. V lost 5 bases and J lost 3; bases outside the gene matches: 5. The CDR3 has 14 amino acids. The CDR3 DNA, read in part, is TGTGCCAGCAGTCGTAGCGGGGTGGAAGAGACC. Protein: CASSRSGVEET. The whole CDR3 reads CASSRSGVEETQYF.

This clone came up many times. The read ends 3 residues shy of where the CDR3 ends; the end is completed using the germline J gene. This rearrangement joins TRBV4-2 to TRBJ1-1; tentatively, D is TRBD1 (5 bases). Germline V gene lookup returns CDR1 LGHNA and CDR2 YNFKEQ. The CDR3 consists of 16 residues. V gave up 3 bases and J gave up 1 base, with 15 bases separating them. CDR3 bases read: TGTGCCAGCAGCCACAGCCTCCAGGGCTCGAACACTGAA. Its translation: CASSHSLQGSNTE. In full, the CDR3 reads CASSHSLQGSNTEAFF.

This clone was recorded at least ten times. The DNA read from the CDR3 is TGTGCCAGCAGCGATGGACAGGGTACCTACAATGAG. It codes for CASSDGQGTYNE. The whole CDR3 protein is CASSDGQGTYNEQFF. V gene TRBV5-4 combines with J gene TRBJ2-1; 8 bases map to TRBD1. The CDR3 end lies 3 residues beyond the end of the read and is filled in from the germline J gene. Looked up from germline, CDR1 is SGHNT and CDR2 is YYREEE (reference sequence). This CDR3 spans 15 amino acids. V lost 4 bases and J lost 2; bases outside the gene matches: 5.

Regarding this clone: The CDR3 end is not reached by the read, which stops 3 residues before it; the germline J gene fills it in. V is TRBV2 and J is TRBJ1-1; D gene uncertain. Trimming removed 8 bases at V and 1 base at J, with 11 bases between. CDR1 is SNHLY, CDR2 FYNNEI, per germline. The CDR3 runs 13 residues. The CDR3 DNA, read in part, is TGTGCCAGCGGAGAGCAGGAGAACACTGAA. Translating it yields CASGEQENTE. The entire CDR3 sequence reads CASGEQENTEAFF. Full variable domain (rest looked up from reference TRBV2 and TRBJ1-1): EPEVTQTPSHQVTQMGQEVILRCVPISNHLYFYWYRQILGQKVEFLVSFYNNEISEKSEIFDDQFSVERPDGSNFTLKIRSTKLEDSAMYFCASGEQENTEAFFGQGTRLTVV.

This clone was detected a few times. The CDR3 extends 3 residues past the end of the read, so its final part is completed from the germline J gene. The chain carries TRBV19 and TRBJ2-1, with 10 bases aligning to TRBD2. Trimming removed 5 bases from V and 0 bases from J; junction bases left unmatched: 10. Germline CDR1 and CDR2: LNHDA and SQIVND (reference sequence). The CDR3 has 18 amino acids. Incomplete CDR3 DNA: TGTGCCAGTAGTGCGTCCCGGACTAGCGGCAACTCCTACAATGAG. Protein product: CASSASRTSGNSYNE. The entire CDR3 protein is CASSASRTSGNSYNEQFF.

This clone has a count of ten or more. The CDR3 goes on 3 residues after the read ends, and that part is filled in from the germline J gene. The chain uses TRBV5-1 and TRBJ1-1, with 8 positions matching TRBD1. V shed 3 bases and J 2 bases; nucleotides not matched to a gene: 6. CDR1 is SGHRS and CDR2 is YFSETQ in the germline V gene. The CDR3 is 15 residues long. This CDR3 reads CASSWGGTGNTEAFF. The part of the CDR3 DNA that was read is TGCGCCAGCAGCTGGGGGGGGACAGGCAACACTGAA.

This clone has a handful of counts. The germline gene is not matched at one end of the junction; a read error may be the cause. With the read ending 3 residues before the CDR3 end, the germline J gene is used to fill in that end. The same CDR3 arises from other DNA sequences in this sample as well. The V call is TRBV6-2 or TRBV6-3, the J call TRBJ1-3; no definite D call. The CDR3 runs 16 residues. Germline V gene lookup returns CDR1 MNHEY and CDR2 SVGEGT. The CDR3 region is CASSYSYSGLGNTIYF. The CDR3 bases that were read are TGTGCCAGCAGTTACTCTTATTCCGGACTGGGAAACACT.

This clone was observed a few times. Possible read error: a much larger clone is one base away. The CDR3 goes on 3 residues after the read ends, and that part is filled in from the germline J gene. This chain joins TRBV7-9 and TRBJ2-2; a weak D match, TRBD1 (6 bases). CDR3 length: 12 amino acids. Germline assignment: CDR1 SEHNR and CDR2 FQNEAQ (reference sequence). CDR3 loop: CASSTGNSPLFF. CDR3 DNA, as far as it was read: TGTGCCAGCAGTACAGGGAATTCACCG.

This clone was found a few times. The read terminates 3 residues before the CDR3 end, so the remaining end is supplied by the germline J gene. The rearrangement links TRBV6-2 or TRBV6-3 to TRBJ2-1, with 7 nucleotides matching TRBD2. CDR1 is MNHEY, CDR2 SVGEGT, per germline. This CDR3 region has 14 residues. Trimming cost V 6 bases and J 4 bases; bases outside gene matches: 6. The sequenced CDR3 bases are TGTGCCAGCAGGGGGACTACCAAGTACAATGAG. Encoded protein: CASRGTTKYNE. In full, the CDR3 reads CASRGTTKYNEQFF.

For this clone: The CDR3 end lies 3 residues beyond the end of the read and is filled in from the germline J gene. V and J are TRBV5-4 and TRBJ2-7; possible D gene TRBD1, 6 bases. This CDR3 region has 13 residues. Trimming stripped 3 bases from V and 3 bases from J, with 10 bases between. Per germline, CDR1 SGHNT and CDR2 YYREEE (reference sequence). Partial CDR3 DNA: TGTGCCAGCAGCTCGAGACAGGACTACGAG. Protein sequence: CASSSRQDYE. In full, the CDR3 is CASSSRQDYEQYF.